What follows describes a single T cell receptor beta chain. Its cognate antigen is unknown. Germline V gives CDR1 MNHEY, CDR2 SVGEGT. The CDR3 is 15 amino acids. V was pared by 1 base and J by 2 bases, with 3 bases of the junction left unmatched. Generated by immunoSEQ multiplex PCR, the TCRdb table keeps only in-frame clones and is missing some. The sample includes hundreds of thousands of clones, approximately 92% of them seen just once. Treatment defined: around 19 received Ad26.COV2.S at low or high dose, single or two shots; several received placebo; per-sample allocation not given. At day 63 after the first vaccine or placebo injection, samples were drawn. The entry originates in a study of Ad26.COV2.S vaccination and SARS-CoV-2 variants. The study's findings and limits: Non-spike TCR breadth showed similarity between vaccine and placebo recipients.

The chain employs TRBV6-2 or TRBV6-3 and TRBJ2-7; TRBD1 agrees at 9 bases. The specimen was peripheral blood, collected in a trial of Ad26.COV2.S vaccine versus placebo. The origin of this receptor is a person between 18 and 65 years old who received the Ad26.COV2.S COVID-19 vaccine or a placebo. This CDR3 reads CASSYWDRAAYEQYF. The CDR3, as DNA: TGTGCCAGCAGTTACTGGGACAGGGCCGCCTACGAGCAGTACTTC.